This TCR beta chain was captured by sequencing in a study of blood T cell repertoires in COVID-19. Turning to the study itself: In each case, the material was cDNA or gDNA derived from T cells, B-cell-depleted T cells, or PBMCs.

The CDR3 runs 15 residues. Germline V gene data show CDR1 as SNHLY and CDR2 as FYNNEI. V lost 3 bases, J lost 5 bases, and 6 bases stayed unmatched. The Seattle site enrolled patients during active infection and followed them longitudinally. How the authors handled the data: The authors estimated nucleated cell counts from reference gene primer amplification. Produced via immunoSEQ multiplex PCR; TCRdb's table is partial and in-frame only. The DNA was the basis for D and trimming; V, J and clone size are from that table. The table lists 200,000 to 250,000 clones, over 80% of them singletons. This TCR was recovered from a woman between 25 and 40 years old with COVID-19, enrolled during active disease. The V gene is TRBV2, the J gene TRBJ1-4; 7 nucleotides align to TRBD1. The sequenced material came from peripheral blood. The CDR3 DNA follows: TGTGCCAGCAGTGAGCTAACAGGGGTGAATGAAAAACTGTTTTTT. Its translation is CASSELTGVNEKLFF.